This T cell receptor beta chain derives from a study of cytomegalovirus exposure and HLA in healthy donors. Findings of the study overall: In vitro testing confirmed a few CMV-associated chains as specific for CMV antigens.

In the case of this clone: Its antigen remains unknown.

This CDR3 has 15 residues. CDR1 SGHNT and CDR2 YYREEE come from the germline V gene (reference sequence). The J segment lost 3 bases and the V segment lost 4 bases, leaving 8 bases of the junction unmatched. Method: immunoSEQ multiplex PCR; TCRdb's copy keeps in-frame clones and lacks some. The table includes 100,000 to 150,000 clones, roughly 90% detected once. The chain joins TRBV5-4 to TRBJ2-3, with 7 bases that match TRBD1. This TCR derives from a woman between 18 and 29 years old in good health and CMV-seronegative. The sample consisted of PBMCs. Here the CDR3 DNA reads TGTGCCAGCAGCGCTCGGACAGGAACGACAGATACGCAGTATTTT. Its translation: CASSARTGTTDTQYF.